A single sample gave rise to the 26 T cell receptor beta chains below, sequenced in a study of shared T cell receptors in the human thymus. Here immunoSEQ multiplex PCR was the method, and the copy in TCRdb shows in-frame clones only, minus some. The top ten clones hold 0.0094% of a sample with about 660,000 clones, 87% of them seen once. This same sample was also part of a study on human thymus T cells.

Sequencing was done on a sample of thymocytes. The receptors come from a boy younger than two with a congenital heart defect.

The V gene is TRBV30, the J gene TRBJ2-7; D is possibly TRBD2 (5 bases). Germline-derived CDR1 and CDR2 are GTSNPN and SVGIG (reference sequence). CDR3 length: 15 amino acids. The V end was cut by 0 bases, the J end by 4 bases, with 16 bases between. The CDR3 DNA reads as TGTGCCTGGAGTGTACCTCCCGGGCGAGGGTACGAGCAGTACTTC. Residues: CAWSVPPGRGYEQYF.

V gene TRBV27 combines with J gene TRBJ2-7, with 7 bases aligning to TRBD2. The germline V gene has CDR1 MNHEY and CDR2 SMNVEV (reference sequence). V gave up 8 bases and J gave up 0 bases; unmatched junction bases: 7. The CDR3 is 14 residues long. CDR3 bases: TGTGCCAGCGGACCCCGGGACTACTCCTACGAGCAGTACTTC. This codes for CASGPRDYSYEQYF.

The chain uses TRBV6-5 and TRBJ1-5; 7 bases are shared with TRBD1. The germline V gene has CDR1 MNHEY and CDR2 SVGAGI. V gave up 4 bases and J gave up 5 bases; unmatched junction bases: 8. This CDR3 is built from 15 residues. The CDR3 loop is CASSSVTTGDQPQHF. CDR3 nucleotide sequence: TGTGCCAGCAGTTCCGTAACCACAGGGGATCAGCCCCAGCATTTT.

The CDR3 DNA reads TGTGCCAGCAGTGGGGGGCTTAGCACAGATACGCAGTATTTT. Amino acids: CASSGGLSTDTQYF. The chain recombines TRBV25-1 with TRBJ2-3; tentatively, D is TRBD1 (6 bases). Trimming stripped 4 bases from V and 0 bases from J, with 8 bases between. Germline V CDR1 and CDR2: MGHDK, SYGVNS. The CDR3 extends over 14 amino acids.

This clone has a single count. The V and J genes are TRBV5-4 and TRBJ2-3, with 8 bases matching TRBD1. CDR3 length: 13 residues. The germline V gene encodes CDR1 SGHNT and CDR2 YYREEE (reference sequence). V shed 8 bases and J 6 bases; nucleotides not matched to a gene: 8. CDR3 coding DNA: TGTGCCAGTGCGGGACAGGTCGGCGATACGCAGTATTTT. Protein product: CASAGQVGDTQYF.

Here the CDR3 reads CASSLAGSYNEQFF. The CDR3 DNA reads as TGTGCCAGCAGCTTGGCGGGCTCCTACAATGAGCAGTTCTTC. V usage is TRBV5-6 and J usage is TRBJ2-1; no firm D call. The CDR3 consists of 14 residues. Trimming stripped 0 bases from V and 0 bases from J, with 4 bases between. CDR1 and CDR2 (germline): SGHDT, YYEEEE.

The chain recombines TRBV6-5 with TRBJ2-5; 7 bases map to TRBD1. Trimming removed 7 bases from V and 6 bases from J; junction bases left unmatched: 5. The CDR3 is 12 residues long. The germline V gene has CDR1 MNHEY and CDR2 SVGAGI. The CDR3 nucleotides are TGTGCCAGCAATCACAGGGGCCAGACCCAGTACTTC. It encodes CASNHRGQTQYF.

The chain couples TRBV5-6 to TRBJ1-5; 9 nucleotides align to TRBD1. There are 14 residues in the CDR3. With V trimmed by 2 bases and J by 4 bases, 1 base remained unmatched. Germline V gene sequence: CDR1 SGHDT, CDR2 YYEEEE. CDR3 sequence reads: CASSFGQGNQPQHF. The CDR3, as DNA: TGTGCCAGCAGCTTCGGACAGGGGAATCAGCCCCAGCATTTT.

The chain links TRBV18 to TRBJ1-2, with D possibly matching TRBD1 (5 bases). The V gene's germline CDR1 is KGHSH and CDR2 LQKENI. V was cut by 8 bases and J by 3 bases, with 13 bases left in between. This CDR3 comprises 13 residues. The CDR3 spells CASLPPGDYGYTF. The CDR3 coding sequence is TGTGCCAGCCTACCGCCGGGGGACTATGGCTACACCTTC.

This chain links TRBV28 with TRBJ1-2, with 7 bases that match TRBD1. Germline CDR1 is MDHEN and CDR2 is SYDVKM. The length of the CDR3 is 14 residues. V dropped 5 bases and J dropped 4; count of bases not matched to a gene: 7. The CDR3 DNA is TGTGCCAGCAGTGACAGGGCCAGGGGCTATGGCTACACCTTC. Protein sequence: CASSDRARGYGYTF.

This chain joins TRBV6-1 and TRBJ1-3; D unresolved. Germline CDR1 reads MNHNS; CDR2 reads SASEGT. V was clipped by 2 bases and J by 0 bases, with 17 bases between them. The CDR3 is 18 residues long. The CDR3 is CASSESFEESSSGNTIYF. CDR3 DNA sequence: TGTGCCAGCAGTGAAAGTTTTGAGGAGTCATCCTCTGGAAACACCATATATTTT.

The chain uses TRBV14 and TRBJ2-3; D is perhaps TRBD2 (7 bases). The CDR3 runs 20 residues. V lost 1 base to trimming and J lost 4 bases, with 27 bases between them. In germline, CDR1 is SGHDN, CDR2 FVKESK. CDR3 DNA: TGTGCCAGCAGCCAAGGACGATCTCCCACGGGGGGCCTCCTTGCAGATACGCAGTATTTT. It specifies CASSQGRSPTGGLLADTQYF.

The chain has TRBV30 and TRBJ2-2; 8 bases are shared with TRBD2. The length of the CDR3 is 16 residues. Germline V gives CDR1 GTSNPN, CDR2 SVGIG (reference sequence). V trimming: 4 bases; J trimming: 0 bases; junction bases outside the gene matches: 7. This chain's CDR3 is CAWISGGASNTGELFF. As DNA, the CDR3 is TGTGCCTGGATCTCCGGGGGGGCGTCGAACACCGGGGAGCTGTTTTTT.

This clone was recorded a few times. The V call is TRBV28, the J call TRBJ2-2; the D is unclear. This CDR3 is 15 amino acids long. V shed 3 bases and J shed 7 bases, with 15 bases lying between them. Germline CDR1 MDHEN, CDR2 SYDVKM. CDR3 amino acids: CASSFASSSGGELFF. CDR3 nucleotide sequence: TGTGCCAGCAGTTTTGCGAGCTCGTCCGGCGGGGAGCTGTTTTTT.

The chain has TRBV10-2 and TRBJ2-2; D is possibly TRBD2 (5 bases). This CDR3 has 16 amino acids. Trimming took 0 bases from V and 7 from J, leaving 15 bases between them. CDR1 is WSHSY and CDR2 is SAAADI in the germline V gene. In DNA form, the CDR3 reads TGCGCCAGCAGTGAGTCGTGGGAGAAAGGGAGCGGGGAGCTGTTTTTT. As protein: CASSESWEKGSGELFF.

J is TRBJ2-1 and V is TRBV27; 13 bases are a match to TRBD2. V lost 4 bases and J lost 5; bases outside the gene matches: 8. The CDR3 consists of 17 residues. CDR1 and CDR2 (germline): MNHEY, SMNVEV (reference sequence). The CDR3 here is CASSSVTSGRADNEQFF. Written as DNA, the CDR3 is TGTGCCAGCAGTTCCGTTACTAGCGGGAGGGCCGACAATGAGCAGTTCTTC.

This clone has a handful of counts. The V call is TRBV5-6, the J call TRBJ2-1; TRBD2 might be the D (6 bases). Germline CDR1 and CDR2: SGHDT and YYEEEE. Trimming took 2 bases from V and 5 from J, leaving 23 bases between them. CDR3 length: 18 residues. CDR3 sequence (DNA): TGTGCCAGCAGCTTCTTTATGGTTCAGCGGGCCACGAACAATGAGCAGTTCTTC. Translated, it gives CASSFFMVQRATNNEQFF. Using reference TRBV5-6 and TRBJ2-1 for the parts outside the CDR3, the full variable domain is DAGVTQSPTHLIKTRGQQVTLRCSPKSGHDTVSWYQQALGQGPQFIFQYYEEEERQRGNFPDRFSGHQFPNYSSELNVNALLLGDSALYLCASSFFMVQRATNNEQFFGPGTRLTVL.

The V gene is TRBV4-1, the J gene TRBJ2-4; a possible D gene is TRBD2 (7 bases). Germline CDR1 and CDR2: MGHRA and YSYEKL. The V end lost 0 bases, the J end lost 7 bases, and 22 bases lay between the germline ends. CDR3 length: 18 amino acids. The CDR3 DNA reads TGCGCCAGCAGCCAAGATTTAGTAACGGGGGGCCGACTCAACATTCAGTACTTC. Its protein is CASSQDLVTGGRLNIQYF.

The chain recombines TRBV18 with TRBJ2-7; D might be TRBD1 (5 bases). The CDR3 loop spans 13 amino acids. Germline V gene sequence: CDR1 KGHSH, CDR2 LQKENI. V dropped 3 bases and J dropped 6 bases, with 12 bases sitting between them. CDR3 protein: CASSPPGSSEQYF. The CDR3 DNA reads as TGTGCCAGCTCACCGCCAGGGTCGAGCGAGCAGTACTTC.

The rearrangement uses TRBV9 and TRBJ2-3; 9 bases are shared with TRBD2. V lost 0 bases, J lost 4 bases, and 6 bases stayed unmatched. Germline V gives CDR1 SGDLS, CDR2 YYNGEE. The CDR3 length is 16 residues. CDR3 residues: CASSVVSGSYPDTQYF. The CDR3 DNA is TGTGCCAGCAGCGTAGTTAGCGGGAGTTACCCAGATACGCAGTATTTT.

This clone is a singleton in its sample. The genes are TRBV30 and TRBJ2-3; TRBD1 agrees at 8 bases. With V trimmed by 2 bases and J by 3 bases, 10 bases remained unmatched. The germline V gene encodes CDR1 GTSNPN and CDR2 SVGIG (reference sequence). This CDR3 comprises 16 residues. CDR3 loop: CAWSPLGTGKTDTQYF. Here the CDR3 DNA reads TGTGCCTGGAGTCCATTGGGGACAGGCAAAACAGATACGCAGTATTTT.

This sequence joins TRBV10-2 and TRBJ1-2; 8 bases map to TRBD1. The ends lost 5 bases at V and 8 bases at J; junction bases unmatched: 10. In germline, CDR1 is WSHSY, CDR2 SAAADI. The CDR3 loop spans 14 amino acids. The CDR3 DNA is TGCGCCAGCAGTCGTGGACAGGGCCCATGGGGCTACACCTTC. Translated: CASSRGQGPWGYTF.

The chain uses TRBV6-1 and TRBJ1-5; 9 bases align to TRBD1. The CDR3 contains 17 residues. Germline CDR1 and CDR2: MNHNS and SASEGT. Unmatched junction bases numbered 14, after V lost 4 bases and J lost 7 bases. The CDR3 DNA reads TGTGCCAGCAGTGTACAGGGGGCGCGAGGTTGGGGGCAGCCCCAGCATTTT. This translates into CASSVQGARGWGQPQHF.

The chain combines TRBV6-1 with TRBJ2-7, with D perhaps matching TRBD1 (6 bases). Germline V gene lookup returns CDR1 MNHNS and CDR2 SASEGT. Trimming took 8 bases from V and 4 from J, leaving 18 bases between them. This CDR3 contains 14 residues. The CDR3 loop is CASPDADSQYEQYF. CDR3 DNA: TGTGCCAGCCCGGATGCGGACAGCCAATACGAGCAGTACTTC.

This chain links TRBV28 with TRBJ2-7; the match to TRBD2 covers 7 bases. The germline V gene encodes CDR1 MDHEN and CDR2 SYDVKM. The V and J ends lost 4 bases and 1 base, in that order; junction bases with no gene match: 4. There are 14 residues in the CDR3. The CDR3 region is CASSSWEGSYEQYF. DNA of the CDR3: TGTGCCAGCAGTTCATGGGAGGGATCCTACGAGCAGTACTTC.

The CDR3: CASSGDRGWNEQFF. The CDR3 region has the DNA TGTGCCAGCAGTGGGGACAGGGGGTGGAATGAGCAGTTCTTC. The J gene is TRBJ2-1, the V gene TRBV25-1; 11 bases map to TRBD1. The V gene's germline CDR1 is MGHDK and CDR2 SYGVNS. The J segment lost 7 bases and the V segment lost 4 bases, leaving 3 bases of the junction unmatched. CDR3 size: 14 residues.